The 19 T cell receptor beta chains reported below all come from one sample, sequenced in a study of monozygotic twins with cystic fibrosis. The repertoire was sequenced with immunoSEQ multiplex PCR; TCRdb's copy has only in-frame clones and lacks some. In the table there are about 26,000 clones, over 75% of which are singletons. Material: blood. The source is a girl aged 2 to 10 with cystic fibrosis.

The gene calls are TRBV9 and TRBJ1-3, with 8 bases matching TRBD1. Germline V lookup: CDR1 SGDLS, CDR2 YYNGEE. V trimming: 0 bases; J trimming: 4 bases; junction bases outside the gene matches: 12. The CDR3 extends over 18 amino acids. The CDR3 reads CASSVGAGGYAEGNTIYF. In DNA, the CDR3 is TGTGCCAGCAGCGTAGGGGCAGGGGGCTATGCGGAGGGAAACACCATATATTTT.

The chain is built from TRBV7-6 and TRBJ1-5, with TRBD1 identical over 7 bases. Looked up from germline, CDR1 is SGHVS and CDR2 is FNYEAQ. The CDR3 length is 13 residues. V dropped 5 bases and J dropped 2; count of bases not matched to a gene: 0. Written as DNA, the CDR3 is TGTGCCAGCAGCACAGGGGGCAATCAGCCCCAGCATTTT. It codes for CASSTGGNQPQHF.

This chain uses TRBV18 with TRBJ1-3; weak D call: TRBD1 (5 bases). Germline CDR1 reads KGHSH; CDR2 reads LQKENI. V lost 2 bases and J 0 bases, leaving 8 bases between the germline ends. The CDR3 consists of 15 residues. The CDR3 spells CASSPGGSSGNTIYF. As DNA, the CDR3 is TGTGCCAGCTCACCAGGGGGGAGCTCTGGAAACACCATATATTTT.

The sample holds one count of this clone. The V call is TRBV13, the J call TRBJ2-5, with no clear D. V gave up 5 bases and J gave up 7 bases, with 14 bases separating them. Looked up from germline, CDR1 is PRHDT and CDR2 is FYEKMQ (reference sequence). This CDR3 spans 13 amino acids. The CDR3 DNA sequence: TGTGCCAGCAGCGAAGACGGCCCGGGGACCCAGTACTTC. This sequence encodes CASSEDGPGTQYF.

The rearrangement uses TRBV13 and TRBJ1-2; D remains unclear. Germline lookup yields CDR1 PRHDT and CDR2 FYEKMQ (reference sequence). This CDR3 has 11 amino acids. Trimming removed 1 base at V and 7 bases at J, with 4 bases between. CDR3: CASSLVGGYTF. As DNA, the CDR3 is TGTGCCAGCAGCTTAGTTGGTGGCTACACCTTC. Full variable domain (outside the CDR3, taken from reference TRBV13 and TRBJ1-2): AAGVIQSPRHLIKEKRETATLKCYPIPRHDTVYWYQQGPGQDPQFLISFYEKMQSDKGSIPDRFSAQQFSDYHSELNMSSLELGDSALYFCASSLVGGYTFGSGTRLTVV.

Turning to this clone: One end of the junction does not line up with germline, which may come from a read error. The V gene is TRBV9, the J gene TRBJ2-7; TRBD2 matches at 7 bases. The CDR3 sequence is 14 residues long. The germline V gene has CDR1 SGDLS and CDR2 YYNGEE. Written as DNA, the CDR3 is TGTGCCAGCAGCGTGGGGGGGACGGACCCCGAGGAGTACTTC. Its protein product is CASSVGGTDPEEYF.

This chain uses TRBV7-9 with TRBJ1-3; unclear D gene. CDR3 length: 14 amino acids. V was trimmed by 1 base and J by 1 base, leaving 5 bases between them. The germline V gene encodes CDR1 SEHNR and CDR2 FQNEAQ (reference sequence). The CDR3 protein is CASSLGGSGNTIYF. The CDR3 DNA reads as TGTGCCAGCAGCTTAGGAGGGTCTGGAAACACCATATATTTT.

The genes are TRBV9 and TRBJ2-5, with a tentative D call TRBD2 (6 bases). The V gene lost 0 bases and the J gene lost 5 bases, with 17 bases spanning the gap. The germline CDR1 and CDR2 sequences are SGDLS and YYNGEE. This CDR3 is built from 16 residues. The CDR3 DNA reads as TGTGCCAGCAGCGTAGGAGGAGTGGCAGGGAGGGAGACCCAGTACTTC. Its translation is CASSVGGVAGRETQYF.

The V call is TRBV4-3, the J call TRBJ2-5; D is possibly TRBD1 (5 bases). The CDR3 contains 15 residues. V shed 1 base and J shed 2 bases, with 11 bases lying between them. CDR1 and CDR2 from the germline V gene are LGHNA and YSLEER. The CDR3 is CASSQGAGPQETQYF. CDR3 DNA: TGCGCCAGCAGCCAAGGCGCAGGGCCGCAAGAGACCCAGTACTTC.

The chain joins TRBV5-1 to TRBJ2-5; tentatively, D is TRBD1 (6 bases). The CDR3 consists of 12 residues. Trimming left V 3 bases short and J 5 bases short, with 8 bases between. Germline values: CDR1 SGHRS, CDR2 YFSETQ. CDR3 protein: CASSSRGETQYF. CDR3 bases: TGCGCCAGCAGCTCTAGGGGGGAGACCCAGTACTTC.

This chain connects TRBV9 to TRBJ2-1; D is ambiguous. Per germline, CDR1 SGDLS and CDR2 YYNGEE. The ends were cut back, 0 bases at V and 5 bases at J, with 12 bases in the middle. There are 15 residues in the CDR3. CDR3 sequence (DNA): TGTGCCAGCAGCGTAGGGAGTAGATCCCACAATGAGCAGTTCTTC. It codes for CASSVGSRSHNEQFF.

The chain has TRBV25-1 and TRBJ1-1; D is uncertain. The germline V and J ends were trimmed by 0 bases and 3 bases, with 11 bases remaining between them. This CDR3 spans 15 amino acids. Per the germline V gene, CDR1 is MGHDK and CDR2 is SYGVNS. The CDR3 DNA reads TGTGCCAGCAGTGAATATGGAGGGTCCGACACTGAAGCTTTCTTT. Residues: CASSEYGGSDTEAFF.

This clone was seen just once. This chain joins TRBV4-2 and TRBJ1-5; the match to TRBD1 covers 9 bases. V was pared by 4 bases and J by 4 bases, with 11 bases of the junction left unmatched. The germline V gene encodes CDR1 LGHNA and CDR2 YNFKEQ. CDR3 length equals 17 residues. The CDR3 here is CASSLTRTGVFNQPQHF. The CDR3 DNA reads TGTGCCAGCAGCCTTACCCGGACAGGGGTCTTTAATCAGCCCCAGCATTTT.

This sequence joins TRBV7-2 and TRBJ2-1, with D possibly TRBD1 on 5 matching bases. In germline, CDR1 is SGHTA, CDR2 FQGNSA. The CDR3 length is 15 residues. The V and J ends lost 5 bases and 2 bases respectively, with 13 bases between them. The CDR3 DNA reads as TGTGCCAGCAGCCGTCAGGGAATTACCTACAATGAGCAGTTCTTC. Amino acid sequence: CASSRQGITYNEQFF.

CDR3 bases: TGCAGCGTTGATTTCCCAGGTCCAAGAGGCACAGATACGCAGTATTTT. Its protein product is CSVDFPGPRGTDTQYF. The chain has TRBV29-1 and TRBJ2-3; no reliable D call. CDR1 and CDR2 from the germline V gene are SQVTM and ANQGSEA. The CDR3 is 16 residues long. With 3 bases removed from V and 1 base from J, the gap between germline ends came to 17 bases.

This clone was detected only a few times. The chain has TRBV9 and TRBJ1-4; D gene unclear. The V end was cut by 7 bases, the J end by 5 bases, with 9 bases between. This CDR3 region has 12 residues. Germline V gene lookup returns CDR1 SGDLS and CDR2 YYNGEE. In nucleotides, the CDR3 is TGTGCCAGCGGCGGAGAAAATGAAAAACTGTTTTTT. Protein sequence: CASGGENEKLFF. The full variable domain, with the rest looked up from reference TRBV9 and TRBJ1-4, is DSGVTQTPKHLITATGQRVTLRCSPRSGDLSVYWYQQSLDQGLQFLIQYYNGEERAKGNILERFSAQQFPDLHSELNLSSLELGDSALYFCASGGENEKLFFGSGTQLSVL.

The V and J genes are TRBV7-2 and TRBJ1-3; tentatively, D is TRBD1 (5 bases). This CDR3 has 16 amino acids. Deletions cut 5 bases from V and 0 bases from J, with 14 bases between. The V gene's germline CDR1 is SGHTA and CDR2 FQGNSA. In DNA form, the CDR3 reads TGTGCCAGCAGCCCAAGGGGACGGACCTCTGGAAACACCATATATTTT. Its translation is CASSPRGRTSGNTIYF.

This clone was observed a handful of times. J is TRBJ1-2 and V is TRBV9; D perhaps matches TRBD1 (6 bases). The V end was cut by 5 bases, the J end by 5 bases, with 10 bases between. Germline V lookup: CDR1 SGDLS, CDR2 YYNGEE. The CDR3 spans 12 residues. The CDR3 reads CASRQTGYGYTF. In DNA, the CDR3 is TGTGCCAGCAGGCAAACAGGGTATGGCTACACCTTC.

This sequence joins TRBV21-1 and TRBJ2-6; TRBD1 is the table's D call, not checked against the DNA. TRBV21-1 has pseudogene status. This CDR3 contains 17 residues. The CDR3 here is CASSKEGTDSGANVLTF. CDR3 in DNA: TGTGCCAGCAGCAAAGAGGGGACAGACTCTGGGGCCAACGTCCTGACTTTC.